What follows are 7 T cell receptor beta chains derived from one specimen sequenced in a study of radiotherapy plus CTLA-4 blockade in lung cancer. The table came from immunoSEQ multiplex PCR; TCRdb's copy has only in-frame clones and leaves some out. Here the sample spans approximately 49,000 clones, around 83% being singletons. Here the sequenced sample was peripheral blood, taken from a patient treated with radiotherapy plus ipilimumab. These TCRs come from a human donor with non-small cell lung cancer whose response to radiotherapy plus ipilimumab could not be evaluated.

The chain recombines TRBV30 with TRBJ2-1, with a weak D call TRBD2 (6 bases). Looked up from germline, CDR1 is GTSNPN and CDR2 is SVGIG (reference sequence). V was pared by 4 bases and J by 0 bases, with 13 bases between. This CDR3 has 15 amino acids. This CDR3 is CAWTLFGSSYNEQFF. The CDR3 nucleotides are TGTGCCTGGACCCTATTCGGGAGCTCCTACAATGAGCAGTTCTTC.

The gene calls are TRBV4-2 and TRBJ2-3, with 10 bases matching TRBD2. CDR3 size: 17 residues. Germline CDR1 reads LGHNA; CDR2 reads YNFKEQ. V shed 1 base and J 6 bases; nucleotides not matched to a gene: 10. The CDR3 here is CASSQGAGGTSADTQYF. CDR3 coding DNA: TGTGCCAGCAGCCAAGGAGCGGGAGGGACGTCAGCTGATACGCAGTATTTT.

This clone was observed a single time. This sequence joins TRBV11-3 and TRBJ2-3; possible D gene TRBD1, 5 bases. With 5 bases removed from V and 1 base from J, the gap between germline ends came to 7 bases. There are 13 residues in the CDR3. Germline V lookup: CDR1 SGHNT, CDR2 YENEEA. DNA for the CDR3: TGTGCCAGCAGCCGCAGGGGCACAGATACGCAGTATTTT. Amino acid sequence: CASSRRGTDTQYF.

In its sample, this clone was seen once. The chain carries TRBV28 and TRBJ1-2; D is perhaps TRBD1 (5 bases). The CDR3 is made up of 14 amino acids. Germline CDR1 and CDR2: MDHEN and SYDVKM. V was trimmed by 3 bases and J by 8 bases, leaving 16 bases between them. CDR3 in DNA: TGTGCCAGCAGTTTCTCGGAGGGGCATGGGGGCTACACCTTC. It yields the protein CASSFSEGHGGYTF.

For this clone: At one boundary the junction diverges from the germline segment, which might be a read error. The V and J genes are TRBV7-7 and TRBJ1-1; D not certain. Germline CDR1 reads SSHAT; CDR2 reads FNYEAQ (reference sequence). The CDR3 loop spans 13 amino acids. Here the CDR3 DNA reads TGTGCTAGCAGCTTAACGGGGTTTTCTGAAGCTTTCTTT. It codes for CASSLTGFSEAFF.

The chain is built from TRBV6-6 and TRBJ1-2; possibly TRBD1 for D (6 bases). Trimming removed 0 bases from V and 8 bases from J, with 16 bases in between. The CDR3 runs 15 residues. Germline assignment: CDR1 MNHNY and CDR2 SVGAGI (reference sequence). This chain's CDR3 is CASSYSSQGNLGYTF. CDR3 coding DNA: TGTGCCAGCAGTTACTCGAGTCAGGGGAATTTGGGCTACACCTTC.

V is TRBV7-2 and J is TRBJ2-4; tentatively, D is TRBD2 (6 bases). Germline CDR1 is SGHTA and CDR2 is FQGNSA. V was cut by 7 bases and J by 5 bases, with 15 bases left in between. CDR3 length: 14 amino acids. As DNA, the CDR3 is TGTGCCAGCAACGGAGGGGAGCTTGAAAACATTCAGTACTTC. This codes for CASNGGELENIQYF.